The clone carrying this TCR beta chain was seen many times. Its matching antigen is unknown. Alongside a J-beta primer mix, a sample-barcoded 5' primer served in a second PCR lasting 7 to 11 cycles. Via MiXCR, TCRdb re-called the 5' RACE reads, giving one row per CDR3 protein. The sample includes around 1.5 million distinct CDR3 sequences, about 40% of them seen just once. These data belong to a study of blood T cells in healthy people across ages. Study-wide results and caveats: Long-lived donors had more naive CD4+ cells and higher diversity than aged donors. Roughly linearly, TCR beta diversity per million T cells fell as age increased.

The junction had 0 bases not matched to a gene; V was cut back by 2 bases and J by 2 bases. The germline V gene has CDR1 ENHRY and CDR2 SYGVKD. The CDR3 sequence is 14 residues long. The chain employs TRBV10-3 and TRBJ2-7; 10 bases agree with TRBD1. This clonotype was obtained from a woman aged 18-30 years in good health. What was sequenced was blood. The CDR3 spells CAISEGQGAYEQYF. DNA for the CDR3: TGTGCCATCAGTGAGGGACAGGGGGCCTACGAGCAGTACTTC.